This T cell receptor (beta chain) originates from a study of blood T cell repertoires in COVID-19 (dated by TCRdb to 2018 to 2021). Looking at the study overall: Collaborator samples came from the United States, Italy and Spain and covered acute and convalescent phases of COVID-19. The prospective study material was composed of cDNA or gDNA derived from T cells, B-cell-depleted T cells, or PBMCs. The dataset comprised deeply sampled blood TCRbeta repertoires from subjects exposed to, actively infected with, or recovered from COVID-19. The repertoires were made available in a free public database intended to serve as a resource for research on the immune response to SARS-CoV-2. The samples were drawn from the first 160 participants of the ongoing ImmuneRACE study and from 1,254 subjects provided by 6 global collaborators. Sample metadata almost always included a de-identified subject ID, COVID-19 status, age in years and sex. Where available, HLA class I and class II types were obtained from metadata supplied by the sample provider rather than from assay-based typing.

To note about this clone: The antigen it recognizes is unknown. No clone much larger than this one lies a single base away; base qualities are absent.

The CDR3 contains 14 residues, cysteine and phenylalanine counted. Only CDR3 DNA is held: 42 bases, read in frame from base 1. The germline V gene specifies SGHVS as CDR1 and FQNEAQ as CDR2. Between the V and J ends, shortened by 2 bases and 14 bases respectively, the junction contains 19 bases. The collaborating institutions used their own protocols to collect whole blood in K2EDTA tubes. For TCRbeta analysis, collaborator samples were shipped as frozen whole blood, as isolated PBMCs, or as DNA extracted from either sample type. The immunoSEQ Assay, a bias-controlled multiplex PCR, was used to amplify TCRbeta CDR3 regions from genomic DNA. The authors processed their data as follows. The number of nucleated cells in each sample was estimated by amplification of reference gene primers within the assay. To quantify the absolute abundance of each unique TCRbeta CDR3 rearrangement, sequence reads were collapsed and filtered. For each sample, productive Simpson clonality was calculated as the square root of Simpson's diversity index over productive rearrangements. TCRdb took over this immuneACCESS table, retaining in-frame rearrangements with V and J assigned. Such tables are incomplete; in checked studies, under half of the missing clones stem from an unresolved V gene, and the remainder is unexplained. Clone size and V and J calls were adopted from that table, with D and trimming inferred from the DNA. This sample has about 83,000 clones in its table, and about nine tenths of those were observed once. The ten largest clones add up to 3% of the sample.

What the work shows at the level of the full study, not this receptor alone: Clinical and demographic metadata were provided uncurated, with the amount varying by source and participant.

The source is a woman aged 50 to 65 with active or convalescent COVID-19. Recombination connected TRBV7-8 to TRBJ2-1; the best D guess is TRBD2, with 6 bases matching. Input material: peripheral blood. The nucleotide sequence reads TGTGCCAGCAGCTTATATGGAGGGAAAGACTTTAAGTTCTTC. Its coded protein is CASSLYGGKDFKFF.